The rows below give T cell receptor beta chains drawn from one sample of a study of STAT3 mutations in large granular lymphocyte leukemia. Here immunoSEQ multiplex PCR was the method, and the copy in TCRdb shows in-frame clones only, minus some. The table records several thousand clones, around 47% of them present only once. The sequenced sample consisted of peripheral blood mononuclear cells. These receptors were obtained from a man between 60 and 75 years old with T-cell large granular lymphocyte leukemia. Some clones in this sample may be carry-over from other donors' samples. The CDR3 runs from the conserved cysteine through the conserved F or W. Fields, in order: clone size, J gene, D gene, V gene, CDR3 DNA, CDR3 protein. D genes are given only for firm matches. Clone size, where shown, is once, few, many, or a class for clones that have expanded.

>.|TRBJ1-3|.|TRBV6-1
TGTGCCAGCAGTGACGGTGTTGCAGCAAACACCATATATTTT
CASSDGVAANTIYF
>.|TRBJ2-6|.|TRBV30
TGTGCCTGGATGATCAACTCTGGGGCCAACGTCCTGACTTTC
CAWMINSGANVLTF
>medium-sized|TRBJ2-3|TRBD2|TRBV14
TGTGCCAGCAGCTACCGGACTAGCGGAGGGAGGAATACGCAGTATTTT
CASSYRTSGGRNTQYF
>.|TRBJ1-1|TRBD1|TRBV5-1
TGCGCCAGCAGCACCCGGGACAGGTCCACTGAAGCTTTCTTT
CASSTRDRSTEAFF
>.|TRBJ2-3|.|TRBV25-1
TGTGCCAGCAGTCCTCCCTGGGGCGGGGATACGCAGTATTTT
CASSPPWGGDTQYF
>few|TRBJ2-7|TRBD2|TRBV2
TGTGCCAGCGGGACTAGCGGGACGATTCCCTACGAGCAGTACTTC
CASGTSGTIPYEQYF
>few|TRBJ1-5|.|TRBV5-6
TGTGCCAGCAGCAACCGCCCCACAGCGCGGCGGAATCAGCCCCAGCATTTT
CASSNRPTARRNQPQHF
>.|TRBJ2-3|.|TRBV30
TGTGCCTGGAGTCCTGGGGATACGCAGTATTTT
CAWSPGDTQYF
>medium-sized|TRBJ1-5|.|TRBV6-6
TGTGCCAGCAGCCAGGGGAATCAGCCCCAGCATTTT
CASSQGNQPQHF
>once|TRBJ2-3|TRBD2|TRBV30
TGTGCCTGGAGCCAAGGGGACTACCAGATTAGGGATACGCAGTATTTT
CAWSQGDYQIRDTQYF
>.|TRBJ2-3|TRBD2|TRBV5-4
TGTGCCAGCAGCAGTAGCGGGGGGACAGATACGCAGTATTTT
CASSSSGGTDTQYF
>.|TRBJ2-6|.|TRBV5-1
TGCGCCAGTTTAGAGGCTGGGGCCAACGTCCTGACTTTC
CASLEAGANVLTF
>few|TRBJ2-3|TRBD1|TRBV5-1
TGCGCCAGCAGCATCGGGACAGAATCAGATACGCAGTATTTT
CASSIGTESDTQYF
>.|TRBJ2-7|.|TRBV30
TGTGCCTGGAGCCTCCAGGTCCACGAGCAGTACTTC
CAWSLQVHEQYF
>.|TRBJ2-1|TRBD1|TRBV5-4
TGTGCCAGCAGCTTGATTGGGGGACAGGAGCAGTTCTTC
CASSLIGGQEQFF
>few|TRBJ1-2|.|TRBV5-6
TGTGCCAGCAGCTTGGCGCGGGAGGGCGGCTACACCTTC
CASSLAREGGYTF
>.|TRBJ2-1|TRBD2|TRBV6-5
TGTGCCAGCAAACCGGGACTAGCATACAATGAGCAGTTCTTC
CASKPGLAYNEQFF
>.|TRBJ1-6|.|TRBV9
TGTGCCAGCAGCGTAACGAGGGGGGATAATTCACCCCTCCACTTT
CASSVTRGDNSPLHF
>.|TRBJ1-2|.|TRBV29-1
TGCAGCGTGGAGGAGACCTCAGGGGATGGCTACACCTTC
CSVEETSGDGYTF
>.|TRBJ1-1|TRBD1|TRBV5-6
TGTGCCAGCAGCTTGTACGGGACAGGGGAGTCTGAAGCTTTCTTT
CASSLYGTGESEAFF
>few|TRBJ1-1|.|TRBV6-6
TGTGCCAGCAGTTTTGGCACTGAAGCTTTCTTT
CASSFGTEAFF
>few|TRBJ1-2|TRBD1|TRBV14
TGTGCCAGCAAGAAACAGGGGGCCGGGGGCTATGGCTACACCTTC
CASKKQGAGGYGYTF
>.|TRBJ1-4|.|TRBV25-1
TGTGCCAGCGGCCCACCTAATGAAAAACTGTTTTTT
CASGPPNEKLFF
>few|TRBJ2-2|.|TRBV7-9
TGTGCCAGCAGCCGGAGCACCGGGGAGCTGTTTTTT
CASSRSTGELFF
>.|TRBJ1-1|.|TRBV4-3
TGCGCCAGCAGCCAAGAGGCAGGGTTAGGCACTGAAGCTTTCTTT
CASSQEAGLGTEAFF
>.|TRBJ2-7|.|TRBV5-1
TGCGCCAGCAGCTCAGCCTACGAGCAGTACTTC
CASSSAYEQYF
>.|TRBJ2-7|.|TRBV4-1
TGCGCCAGCAGCCAAGATCTGGCAGGGCGAACCTACGAGCAGTACTTC
CASSQDLAGRTYEQYF
>.|TRBJ2-7|.|TRBV5-1
TGCGCCAGCAGCTTGGAGGGTTTACCAAGCGACGAGCAGTACTTC
CASSLEGLPSDEQYF
>.|TRBJ2-7|TRBD2|TRBV5-1
TGCGCCAGCAGCCGCGGACTAGCGGGGGCACGAGAGCAGTACTTC
CASSRGLAGAREQYF
>.|TRBJ2-5|TRBD2|TRBV5-1
TGCGCCAGCAGCTGGACTAGCGGGAACCAAGAGACCCAGTACTTC
CASSWTSGNQETQYF
>.|TRBJ2-1|TRBD2|TRBV13
TGTGCCAGCAGCGGAGGACTAGCGGGCAATGAGCAGTTCTTC
CASSGGLAGNEQFF
>.|TRBJ1-3|.|TRBV6-5
TGTGCCAGCAGTTACGGGGGCTCTGGAAACACCATATATTTT
CASSYGGSGNTIYF